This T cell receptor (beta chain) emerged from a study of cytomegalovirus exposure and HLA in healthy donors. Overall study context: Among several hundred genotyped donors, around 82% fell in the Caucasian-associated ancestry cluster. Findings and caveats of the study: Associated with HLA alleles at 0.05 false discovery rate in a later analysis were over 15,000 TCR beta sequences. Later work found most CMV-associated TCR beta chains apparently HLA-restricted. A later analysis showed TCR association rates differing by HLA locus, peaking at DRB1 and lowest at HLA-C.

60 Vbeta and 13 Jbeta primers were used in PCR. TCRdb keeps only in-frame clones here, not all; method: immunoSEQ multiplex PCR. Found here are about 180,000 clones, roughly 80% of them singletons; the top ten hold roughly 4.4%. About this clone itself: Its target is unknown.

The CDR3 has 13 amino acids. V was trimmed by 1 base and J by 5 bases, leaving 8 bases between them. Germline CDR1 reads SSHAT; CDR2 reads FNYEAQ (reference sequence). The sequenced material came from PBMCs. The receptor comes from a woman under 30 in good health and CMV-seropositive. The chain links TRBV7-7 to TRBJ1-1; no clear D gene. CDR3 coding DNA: TGTGCCAGCAGCTTAGTAGTCAATACTGAAGCTTTCTTT. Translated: CASSLVVNTEAFF.